This T cell receptor beta chain was profiled in a study of blood T cell repertoires in COVID-19. Clones were read by immunoSEQ multiplex PCR, and TCRdb kept only the in-frame ones, dropping some. The data show a few hundred thousand clones, approximately 90% seen once. Germline CDR1 SQVTM, CDR2 ANQGSEA. Germline trimming cut 7 bases from V and 8 bases from J; bases unmatched to any gene: 9. The CDR3 contains 13 residues. The sequenced material came from peripheral blood. V gene TRBV29-1 combines with J gene TRBJ2-1, with TRBD2 matching over 9 bases. The TCR was taken from a man aged 50 to 59 with COVID-19, enrolled during active disease. The CDR3 sequence: CSDTGLAGYEQFF. In nucleotides, the CDR3 is TGCAGCGATACGGGACTAGCTGGGTATGAGCAGTTCTTC.